The TCR beta chain under discussion was sequenced for a study of regulatory T cells in long-lasting Graves disease (TCRdb year 2021). About the investigation overall: In the newly diagnosed Graves' disease group, patients had been taking antithyroid drugs for less than 3 months. Persistent Graves' disease patients were compared with newly diagnosed Graves' disease patients by peripheral blood TCR sequencing and RNA sequencing. A total of 35 or so samples underwent TCR sequencing: about 13 from persistent and about 20 from newly diagnosed Graves' disease patients. The study was registered as a clinical trial and conducted in China. Broad study findings and their caveats: Persistent patients shared more public clonotypes among themselves (fewer than 3,000) than newly diagnosed patients did (roughly 910). Compared with newly diagnosed patients, patients with persistent Graves' disease had lower TCR Shannon entropy and fewer highly expanded clones, which suggests clonal expansion. As a limitation, the authors acknowledged that the small sample size may reduce accuracy. Preferential use of TRBV28, TRBJ1-2 and TRBJ2-5 was observed in persistent disease, whereas TRBV20-1 and TRBJ2-1 were favored in newly diagnosed disease. The study examined only peripheral blood because the primary lesion, thyroid tissue, could not be accessed. Sequencing and analysis were limited to the TCR beta chain.

There are many counts of this clonotype. Its recognized antigen is unknown. Per-base quality was not reported, and no clone a single base away is much larger than it. To prepare the library, multiplex PCR was applied. Sequencing was carried out with an Illumina HiSeq 4000. iRepertoire HTBI primers and Arm-PCR amplification of CDR3 regions were used to construct TCR beta libraries. Before sequencing, the PCR products underwent gel purification. The paper's data handling went like this. Gene usage analysis of CDR3 amino acid clonotypes used the 62 TRBV and 11 to 15 TRBJ segments found across samples. COPE and FqMerger were used to merge the filtered high-quality paired reads into contigs. BLAST was used to align contigs to IMGT TRBV, TRBD and TRBJ reference genes, with CDR3 defined following IMGT. Any clonotype with a frequency above 0.1% was classified as a highly expanded clone. Repertoire diversity was measured by Shannon entropy, and V-J evenness by the Gini coefficient. A clonotype found in more than one individual was treated as public. Through fastp at Q25 and MiXCR, TCRdb rebuilt clones from the public reads, retaining in-frame beta chains. Rows are combined by CDR3 protein, so each entry shows the most common genes and DNA. The V and J calls come from TCRdb's annotation, not from the publication. For this sample there are 350,000 to 550,000 distinct CDR3 sequences; 14% to 15% appear just once. 16% of the sample lies in the top ten.

The CDR3 spans 22 residues, from the cysteine through the phenylalanine. Left in the record is the CDR3 DNA by itself, 66 bases read in frame from the first base. Relative to germline, V is missing 0 bases and J is missing 0 bases, with 21 bases of the junction outside any gene match. CDR1 and CDR2 are read off the germline V gene as LGHNT and FRNRAP. The time point label of this sample denotes: newly diagnosed GD, antithyroid drugs for less than 3 months. For both TCR sequencing and RNA sequencing, RNA was extracted from PBMCs using TRIzol. Graves' disease was diagnosed according to American Thyroid Association guidelines. Patients for the study were recruited at an endocrinology department in Xi'an, China. From each patient, around 9.3 milliliters of peripheral blood was collected into an EDTA anticoagulant tube. Ficoll Paque Plus density gradient separation was used to isolate PBMCs, and no further T cell sorting was done. An Agilent 2100 Bioanalyzer and agarose gel were used to check RNA quality, and a NanoDrop 2000 was used to measure RNA concentration.

The sample was also reused in another study, on T cells in Graves' hyperthyroidism and ophthalmopathy. The second study's paper adds: Graves' hyperthyroidism was defined as stable when no progression to ophthalmopathy occurred over 18 months of follow-up. Hyperthyroidism patients were aged 18 to 65 years and newly diagnosed, with disease duration of less than 2 months. Exclusion was applied to patients with uncontrolled infections, other autoimmune diseases, pregnancy or lactation. Diagnoses were established on the basis of clinical symptoms, serum thyroxine and TRAb, thyroid ultrasound, and orbital computed tomography. For the first round of RT-PCR on the TCR CDR3, the HTBI primer set was used together with the Qiagen OneStep RT-PCR kit. Blood samples also contained most of the expanded thyroid clonotypes (frequency above 0.001), which suggests that blood repertoires may reflect thyroid immune responses. Ophthalmopathy was separated from stable hyperthyroidism by a 13 V-J signature model, with over 85% sensitivity and approximately 84% specificity obtained in cross-validation and 80%/75% obtained in testing. In validation, progression to ophthalmopathy was predicted by the model with 55% to 71% sensitivity and just over 72% specificity, a median of about 6.8 months before onset. TCR V-J signatures able to tell the groups apart were searched for in a discovery cohort of more than 90 patients, of whom fewer than 45 had Graves' ophthalmopathy and more than 55 had stable Graves' hyperthyroidism. Whether ophthalmopathy could be predicted prospectively was tested in an independent validation cohort made up of under 20 hyperthyroidism patients plus 17 patients who later progressed to ophthalmopathy. The roughly 100 discovery patients were divided at random into training and test sets in a 7:3 ratio. The study also compared thyroid tissue and blood T-cell repertoires from more than 5 Graves' hyperthyroidism patients. Following sampling, methimazole starting at 30 mg daily was given to hyperthyroidism patients, and high-dose intravenous methylprednisolone was given to ophthalmopathy patients. Libraries were constructed in a second round of multiplex PCR, after which size selection and purification were performed. Libraries were sequenced paired-end with 100 bp reads on an Illumina HiSeq2000. Raw data were processed with SOAPnuke, discarding reads with adapters, uncalled bases, mean Phred below 15, or no exact constant-primer or identifier match. COPE v1.2.5 was used to merge the high-quality paired reads, and each unique nucleotide sequence was defined as a clonotype. Clonotypes were aligned to IMGT TRBV, TRBD and TRBJ reference segments using MiTCR v1.1. The analysis was restricted to V-J combinations with a frequency above 0.0001, which together covered 99% to 99.2% of the repertoires. A TCS score was defined as the ratio of F50 (clonal expansion) to E x V (chaos), with BLOSUM62-based TCRdist applied between CDR3 peptides within each V-J. Welch's t-statistics and random forest reduced 514 V-J features to around 14, which were used in a naive Bayes classifier (R e1071). Sample size was not statistically predetermined, and blinding of investigators to group allocation was not performed. According to the paper, TCR Vbeta CDR3 sequencing was carried out on over 130 peripheral blood samples, which came from fewer than 50 ophthalmopathy, 75 or so hyperthyroidism and 17 progressor patients.

This receptor was obtained from a woman in her 30s with Graves disease. Donor details come from another sample of the same person, matched by shared clones. Here the sequenced sample was peripheral blood mononuclear cells (PBMCs), taken at new diagnosis, from a patient treated with antithyroid drugs. The chain was built from TRBV12-5 and TRBJ2-3; the junction holds 7 bases that match TRBD2. The sequenced DNA is TGTGCTAGTGGTTTGGTAGCGAGTCCGGGAGGTTCACCACACTCTAGCACAGATACGCAGTATTTT. This codes for CASGLVASPGGSPHSSTDTQYF.